This T cell receptor beta chain is drawn from a study of PD-1 blockade in classical Hodgkin lymphoma. Study conclusions and caveats: Complete responders had baseline diversity similar to newly diagnosed patients.

Regarding this clone: The antigen remains unidentified.

All patients experienced relapse after autologous stem cell transplantation, and brentuximab vedotin exposure was variable. The repertoire was sequenced with immunoSEQ multiplex PCR; TCRdb's copy has only in-frame clones and lacks some. This table holds 95,000 to 100,000 clones, about 89% found once. The receptor was derived from a human donor with classical Hodgkin lymphoma. Sequenced material: peripheral blood mononuclear cells (PBMCs), taken before the second cycle of nivolumab.

Here the CDR3 DNA reads TGCGCCAGCAGCCAAGGATCCGGGATCAACACTGAAGCTTTCTTT. Its translation: CASSQGSGINTEAFF. This chain uses TRBV4-1 with TRBJ1-1; unclear D gene. Deletions cut 1 base from V and 2 bases from J, with 11 bases between. CDR3 length: 15 residues. The germline gives CDR1 MGHRA, CDR2 YSYEKL.